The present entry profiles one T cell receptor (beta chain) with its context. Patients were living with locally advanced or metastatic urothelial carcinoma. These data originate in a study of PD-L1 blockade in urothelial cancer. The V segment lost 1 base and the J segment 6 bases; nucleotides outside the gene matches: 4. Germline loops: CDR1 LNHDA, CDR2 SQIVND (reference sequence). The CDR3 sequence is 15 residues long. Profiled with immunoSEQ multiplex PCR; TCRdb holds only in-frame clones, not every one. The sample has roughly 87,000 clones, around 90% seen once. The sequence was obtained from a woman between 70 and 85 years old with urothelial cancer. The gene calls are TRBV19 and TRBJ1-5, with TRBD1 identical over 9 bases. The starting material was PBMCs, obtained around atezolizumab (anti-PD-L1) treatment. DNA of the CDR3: TGTGCCAGTAGTATAGGACACAGGGGGCGTCAGCCCCAGCATTTT. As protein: CASSIGHRGRQPQHF.